In its sample, the clone carrying this TCR beta chain was seen once. This PCR relied on a set of 60 Vbeta primers and 13 Jbeta primers. Produced via immunoSEQ multiplex PCR; TCRdb's table is partial and in-frame only. The sample lists around 190,000 clones; less than 85% were seen once. The sample is drawn from a study of cytomegalovirus exposure and HLA in healthy donors. The germline V gene has CDR1 MGHDK and CDR2 SYGVNS. The CDR3 has 14 amino acids. With V trimmed by 2 bases and J by 8 bases, 6 bases remained unmatched. Sequencing was performed on PBMCs. The source of this sequence is a man aged 25-45 years in good health and CMV-seropositive. The chain joins TRBV25-1 to TRBJ1-3; TRBD1 matches 7 bases. The CDR3 DNA sequence: TGTGCCAGCAGTGAAACAGGGGCAGCGGACACCATATATTTT. It translates to CASSETGAADTIYF.